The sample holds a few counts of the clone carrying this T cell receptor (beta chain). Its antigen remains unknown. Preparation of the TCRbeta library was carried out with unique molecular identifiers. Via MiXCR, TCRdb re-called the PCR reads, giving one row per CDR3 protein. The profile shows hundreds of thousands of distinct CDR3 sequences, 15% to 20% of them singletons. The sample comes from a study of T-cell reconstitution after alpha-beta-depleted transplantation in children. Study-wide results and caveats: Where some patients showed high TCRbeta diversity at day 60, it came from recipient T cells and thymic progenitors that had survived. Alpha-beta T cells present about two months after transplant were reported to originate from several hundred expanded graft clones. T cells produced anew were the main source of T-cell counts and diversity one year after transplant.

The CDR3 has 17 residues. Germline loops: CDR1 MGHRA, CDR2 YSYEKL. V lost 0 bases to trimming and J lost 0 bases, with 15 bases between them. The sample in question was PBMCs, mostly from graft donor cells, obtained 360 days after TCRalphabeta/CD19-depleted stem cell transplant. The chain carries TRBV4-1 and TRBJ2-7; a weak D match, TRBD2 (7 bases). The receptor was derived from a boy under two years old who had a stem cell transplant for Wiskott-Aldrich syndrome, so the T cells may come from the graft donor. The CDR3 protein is CASSQEGGRESSYEQYF. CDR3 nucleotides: TGCGCCAGCAGCCAAGAGGGGGGGCGGGAGAGCTCCTACGAGCAGTACTTC.